This T cell receptor beta chain is drawn from a study of blood T cell repertoires in COVID-19. The wider study: T cells, B-cell-depleted T cells, or PBMCs supplied cDNA or gDNA.

Seattle participants joined during active infection and were tracked over time. Germline CDR1 reads MNHEY; CDR2 reads SMNVEV (reference sequence). Between the trimmed V and J ends, which lost 5 bases and 7 bases, there was a span of 20 bases. CDR3 length: 16 amino acids. Per the original data handling: Estimates of nucleated cell counts were drawn from the amplification of reference gene primers. This table comes from immunoSEQ multiplex PCR, and its TCRdb copy is limited to in-frame clones, with some not included. That table supplies the V and J calls and clone size; D and trimming were determined from the DNA. The sample has roughly 340,000 clones, roughly 90% seen once; the top ten hold less than 3.5%.

Sequencing was done on a sample of peripheral blood. The chain is built from TRBV27 and TRBJ1-4, with unresolved D. The TCR was taken from a woman in her 30s with COVID-19, enrolled during active disease. DNA of the CDR3: TGTGCCAGCAGTAGCTATCAAACCGCCTCCGCTGAAAAACTGTTTTTT. This codes for CASSSYQTASAEKLFF.